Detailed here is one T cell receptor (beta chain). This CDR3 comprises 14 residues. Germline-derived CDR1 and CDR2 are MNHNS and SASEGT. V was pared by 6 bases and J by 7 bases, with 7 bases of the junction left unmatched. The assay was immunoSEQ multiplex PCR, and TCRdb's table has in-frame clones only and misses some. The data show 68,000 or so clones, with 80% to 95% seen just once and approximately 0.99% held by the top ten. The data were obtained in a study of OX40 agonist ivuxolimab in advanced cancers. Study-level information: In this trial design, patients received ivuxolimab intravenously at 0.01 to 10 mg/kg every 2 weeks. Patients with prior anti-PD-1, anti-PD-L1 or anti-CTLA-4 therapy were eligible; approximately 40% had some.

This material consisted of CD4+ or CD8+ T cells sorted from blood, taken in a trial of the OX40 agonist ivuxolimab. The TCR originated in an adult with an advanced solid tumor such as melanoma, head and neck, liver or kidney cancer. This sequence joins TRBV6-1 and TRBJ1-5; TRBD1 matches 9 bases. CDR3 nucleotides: TGTGCCAGCAGCCGGGACAGGGTGAACCAGCCCCAGCATTTT. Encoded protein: CASSRDRVNQPQHF.